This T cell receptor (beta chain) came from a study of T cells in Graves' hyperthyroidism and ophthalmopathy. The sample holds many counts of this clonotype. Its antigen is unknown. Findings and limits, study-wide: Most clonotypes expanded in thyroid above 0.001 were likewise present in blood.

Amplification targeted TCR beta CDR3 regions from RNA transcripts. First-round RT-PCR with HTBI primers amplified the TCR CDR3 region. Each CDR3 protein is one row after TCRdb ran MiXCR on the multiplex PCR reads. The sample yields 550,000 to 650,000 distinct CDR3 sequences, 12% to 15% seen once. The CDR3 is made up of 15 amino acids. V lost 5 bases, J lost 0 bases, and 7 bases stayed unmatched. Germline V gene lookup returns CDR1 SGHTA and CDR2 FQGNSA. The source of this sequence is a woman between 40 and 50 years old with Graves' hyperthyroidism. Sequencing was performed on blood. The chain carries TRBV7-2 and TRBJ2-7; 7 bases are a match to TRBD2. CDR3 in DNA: TGTGCCAGCAGCACAATAGCGGGTTTCTCCTACGAGCAGTACTTC. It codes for CASSTIAGFSYEQYF.